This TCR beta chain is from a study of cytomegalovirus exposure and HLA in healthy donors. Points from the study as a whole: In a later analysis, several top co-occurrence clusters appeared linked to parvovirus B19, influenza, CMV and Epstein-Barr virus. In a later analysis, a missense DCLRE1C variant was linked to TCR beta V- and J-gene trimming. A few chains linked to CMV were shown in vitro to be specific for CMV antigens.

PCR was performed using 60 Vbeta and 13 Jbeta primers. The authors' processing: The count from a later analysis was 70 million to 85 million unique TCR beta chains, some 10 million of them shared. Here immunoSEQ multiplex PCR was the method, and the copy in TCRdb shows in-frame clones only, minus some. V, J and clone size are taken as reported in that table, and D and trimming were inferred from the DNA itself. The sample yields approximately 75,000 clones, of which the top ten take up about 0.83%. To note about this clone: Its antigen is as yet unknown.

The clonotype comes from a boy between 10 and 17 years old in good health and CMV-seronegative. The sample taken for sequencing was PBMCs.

CDR3 in amino acids: CASSRGEVNTEAFF. The CDR3 DNA reads TGCGCCAGCAGCCGGGGTGAAGTGAACACTGAAGCTTTCTTT. This chain uses TRBV5-1 with TRBJ1-1; the D is unclear. The CDR3 length is 14 residues. The germline V and J ends were trimmed by 4 bases and 0 bases, with 10 bases remaining between them. Germline CDR1 and CDR2: SGHRS and YFSETQ.